This TCR beta chain originates from a study of T cell changes during pregnancy in multiple sclerosis. Assay: immunoSEQ multiplex PCR; the TCRdb copy retains only in-frame clones and omits some. The sample contains tens of thousands of clones, over 75% of which appear only once. The CDR3 runs to 15 residues. With 10 bases clipped from V and 5 bases from J, the junction kept 11 bases outside the gene matches. Germline CDR1 is ENHRY and CDR2 is SYGVKD. The sample in question was CD4+ T cells from peripheral blood mononuclear cells, obtained in the third trimester of pregnancy. This chain uses TRBV10-3 with TRBJ2-5, with 12 bases lining up with TRBD1. The sequence derives from a female donor in good health, enrolled as a control in a pregnancy study. The CDR3 DNA reads TGTGCCACGACCCCGGGACAGGGGGCAGGGGAGACCCAGTACTTC. Translation: CATTPGQGAGETQYF.